The present T cell receptor beta chain was sequenced within a study of PD-L1 blockade in urothelial cancer. Study-wide findings and caveats: Durable-benefit patients expanded tumor-associated blood clones more at 3 weeks.

Every PCR got spiked synthetic TCR analog templates. Data came from immunoSEQ multiplex PCR; TCRdb stores just in-frame clones and leaves some out. The sample shows more than 90,000 clones, 75% to 95% of them seen only once. Indicated time point: peripheral blood 6 weeks after treatment start. This CDR3 is 16 amino acids long. The germline V gene encodes CDR1 ENHRY and CDR2 SYGVKD. V shed 2 bases, J shed 7 bases, and the junction held 7 bases outside the gene matches. Concerning this clone itself: Antigen unknown.

This TCR derives from a man aged 55 to 70 with urothelial cancer. The rearrangement joins TRBV10-3 to TRBJ2-1; the match to TRBD2 covers 11 bases. Source: PBMCs, taken around atezolizumab (anti-PD-L1) treatment. The CDR3 region has the DNA TGTGCCATCAGTGAGACGACTAGCGGGGATGATAATGAGCAGTTCTTC. Translating it yields CAISETTSGDDNEQFF.